The clone carrying this TCR beta chain was detected only once. Original data processing: Amplifying reference gene primers gave estimates of nucleated cell counts. Clones were sequenced by immunoSEQ multiplex PCR, and TCRdb holds only the in-frame ones, with some missing. V, J and clone size are taken as reported in that table, and D and trimming were inferred from the DNA itself. The table includes approximately 24,000 clones, 87% detected once. This entry comes from a study of blood T cell repertoires in COVID-19. Across the whole study: Researchers got acute and convalescent COVID-19 samples from the United States, Italy and Spain. PBMCs, B-cell-depleted T cells, or T cells were the source of the cDNA or gDNA that made up the material.

The V end lost 4 bases, the J end lost 4 bases, and 11 bases lay between the germline ends. The CDR3 sequence is 14 residues long. CDR1 SGHRS and CDR2 YFSETQ come from the germline V gene. This sequence joins TRBV5-1 and TRBJ1-4; TRBD1 is a possible D gene (6 bases). This TCR was recovered from a human donor with active COVID-19. The donor label of this sample is uncertain. The source material was peripheral blood. The CDR3 protein is CASSPDSSNEKLFF. The CDR3 coding sequence is TGCGCCAGCAGCCCGGACAGTAGTAATGAAAAACTGTTTTTT.